This TCR beta chain is drawn from a study of CD8 T cells in ankylosing spondylitis. Regarding this clonotype: Its antigen is not known.

This CDR3 has 14 amino acids. V shed 5 bases and J shed 4 bases, with 13 bases lying between them. Germline V gene lookup returns CDR1 SGHAT and CDR2 FQNNGV. Libraries for TCR beta were made by quantitative 5'-RACE with molecular barcodes. TCRdb ran MiXCR on the 5' RACE reads and lists one entry per CDR3 protein. The sample contains more than 200,000 distinct CDR3 sequences, around 25% of which appear only once. Study results and limitations: Enrichment of disease-linked clones was reportedly significant in matched ankylosing spondylitis synovial fluid. A motif of eight highly homologous TCR beta variants was seen as apparently characteristic of ankylosing spondylitis blood. In reactive arthritis synovial fluid and blood, some motif variants had been reported before.

This clonotype was obtained from a male donor with ankylosing spondylitis or in good health (not recorded which). This chain links TRBV11-2 with TRBJ2-3, with TRBD1 as a possible D gene (6 bases). Sequencing was carried out using blood, either unsorted or a sorted T cell fraction (not recorded which). CDR3 sequence reads: CASSVRDISDTQYF. DNA of the CDR3: TGTGCCAGCAGCGTACGGGACATTTCAGATACGCAGTATTTT.